This T cell receptor (beta chain) was sequenced during a study of cytomegalovirus exposure and HLA in healthy donors. Germline V gene lookup returns CDR1 SEHNR and CDR2 FQNEAQ (reference sequence). There are 14 residues in the CDR3. The V end lost 1 base, the J end lost 12 bases, and 16 bases lay between the germline ends. PCR employed 60 Vbeta and 13 Jbeta primers. Generated by immunoSEQ multiplex PCR, the TCRdb table keeps only in-frame clones and is missing some. The table has about 100,000 clones, 60% to 80% seen once; the top ten hold about 4.4%. The sample was PBMCs. This TCR was recovered from a woman aged 18-30 years in good health and CMV-seropositive. J is TRBJ2-4 and V is TRBV7-9; TRBD1 is a possible D gene (7 bases). The CDR3 region has the DNA TGTGCCAGCAGCTTAGGGGGGGCAGGGGGTCATCAGTACTTC. Protein sequence: CASSLGGAGGHQYF.